In its sample, the clone carrying this T cell receptor beta chain was seen a few times. This specimen belongs to a study of OX40 agonist ivuxolimab in advanced cancers. Overall study: The diagnoses of dose-escalation patients were hepatocellular carcinoma, melanoma, renal cell or head and neck cancer.

With 5 bases removed from V and 8 bases from J, the gap between germline ends came to 18 bases. The CDR3 has 15 amino acids. From germline, CDR1 is SEHNR and CDR2 FQNEAQ (reference sequence). Clones were read by immunoSEQ multiplex PCR, and TCRdb kept only the in-frame ones, dropping some. The table has roughly 30,000 clones, about nine tenths seen once. Researchers took blood at baseline, on cycle 4 day 1, and on cycle 7 day 1. The chain couples TRBV7-9 to TRBJ1-4, with D unresolved. The receptor comes from an adult with an advanced solid tumor such as melanoma, head and neck, liver or kidney cancer. Source: CD4+ or CD8+ T cells sorted from blood, taken in a trial of the OX40 agonist ivuxolimab. CDR3 in DNA: TGTGCCAGCAGCCCCCTCTTCGGAGGAGGCGAAAAACTGTTTTTT. This codes for CASSPLFGGGEKLFF.